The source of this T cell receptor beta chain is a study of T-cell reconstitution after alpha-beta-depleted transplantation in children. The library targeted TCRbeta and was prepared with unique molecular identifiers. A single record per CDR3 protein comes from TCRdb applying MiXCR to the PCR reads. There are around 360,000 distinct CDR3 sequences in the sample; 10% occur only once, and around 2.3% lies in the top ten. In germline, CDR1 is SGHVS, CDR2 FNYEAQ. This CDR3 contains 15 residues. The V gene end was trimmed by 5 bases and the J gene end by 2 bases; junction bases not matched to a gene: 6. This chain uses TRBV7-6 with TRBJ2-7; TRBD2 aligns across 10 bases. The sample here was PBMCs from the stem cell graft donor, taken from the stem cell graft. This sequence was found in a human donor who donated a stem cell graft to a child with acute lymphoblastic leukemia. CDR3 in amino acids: CASSPGLAVAYEQYF. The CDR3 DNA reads TGTGCCAGCAGCCCAGGACTAGCGGTCGCCTACGAGCAGTACTTC.